This record looks at one T cell receptor beta chain sequence and its context. Its antigen is unidentified. This PCR relied on a set of 60 Vbeta primers and 13 Jbeta primers. Original analysis: Later analysis identified tens of millions of unique TCR beta chains, roughly 11 million shared. Here immunoSEQ multiplex PCR was the method, and the copy in TCRdb shows in-frame clones only, minus some. The V and J calls and clone size are taken from that table; D and trimming were inferred from the DNA. The sample yields about 150,000 clones, roughly 80% seen once. Between the trimmed V and J ends, which lost 1 base and 8 bases, there was a span of 19 bases. Germline V gene lookup returns CDR1 SGHNT and CDR2 YYREEE (reference sequence). This CDR3 region has 16 residues. The data are from a study of cytomegalovirus exposure and HLA in healthy donors. Findings and limits, study-wide: Immune exposure was documented only through CMV serostatus. A likely sequencing artifact accounted for one observed cluster of highly shared sequence variants.

Sequencing was carried out using PBMCs. This clonotype was sampled from a woman aged 40 to 49 in good health and CMV-seronegative. The rearrangement joins TRBV5-4 to TRBJ2-1, with D tentatively TRBD2 (6 bases). CDR3 in amino acids: CASSLRAFGGEDEQFF. The CDR3 nucleotides read TGTGCCAGCAGCTTGCGGGCCTTTGGTGGGGAGGATGAGCAGTTCTTC.